This TCR beta chain was captured by sequencing in a study of identical twins. TCRdb processed the 5' RACE reads anew with MiXCR; each CDR3 protein has one entry. The table lists 250,000 to 300,000 distinct CDR3 sequences, over 8.5% of them singletons. This clonotype was seen at least ten times. CDR1 and CDR2 from the germline V gene are SGHRS and YFSETQ. This CDR3 contains 16 residues. V dropped 3 bases and J dropped 0 bases, with 16 bases sitting between them. These sequences were also reported in another study, on yellow fever vaccine responses in identical twins.

The specimen was CD8+ T cells sorted from blood. V and J are TRBV5-1 and TRBJ2-7; no reliable D call. The source of this sequence is a woman aged 18 to 35 in good health. CDR3 nucleotides: TGCGCCAGCAGCTCGCCCCTAGACAAAACCTCCTACGAGCAGTACTTC. It specifies CASSSPLDKTSYEQYF.